Shown below are 29 T cell receptor beta chains from a single sample sequenced in a study of blood T cell repertoires in COVID-19. Using immunoSEQ multiplex PCR, the repertoire was profiled, and TCRdb retains in-frame clones only, with some absent. The data show around 220,000 clones, 84% seen once. The specimen was peripheral blood. Receptor source: a man aged 30 to 39 with active or convalescent COVID-19.

The chain joins TRBV5-1 to TRBJ2-1; D unresolved. V was shortened by 4 bases and J by 0 bases, with 8 bases between the two germline ends. This CDR3 region has 14 residues. Per germline, CDR1 SGHRS and CDR2 YFSETQ. Here the CDR3 reads CASSDPSSYNEQFF. CDR3 in DNA: TGCGCCAGCAGCGACCCTAGCTCCTACAATGAGCAGTTCTTC. Together with reference TRBV5-1 and TRBJ2-1, the CDR3 gives the full variable domain: KAGVTQTPRYLIKTRGQQVTLSCSPISGHRSVSWYQQTPGQGLQFLFEYFSETQRNKGNFPGRFSGRQFSNSRSEMNVSTLELGDSALYLCASSDPSSYNEQFFGPGTRLTVL.

The CDR3 coding sequence is TGTGCCAGCAGGGGGCTAGCGGGAGGACTAAGAACCTACGAGCAGTACTTC. This translates into CASRGLAGGLRTYEQYF. The gene calls are TRBV28 and TRBJ2-7; 11 bases map to TRBD2. V gave up 6 bases and J gave up 2 bases; unmatched junction bases: 12. The germline CDR1 and CDR2 sequences are MDHEN and SYDVKM. This CDR3 has 17 residues.

The chain recombines TRBV27 with TRBJ2-4; 12 bases fit TRBD1. The CDR3 length is 17 residues. In germline, CDR1 is MNHEY, CDR2 SMNVEV (reference sequence). J lost 0 bases, V lost 5 bases, and 5 bases had no gene match. The CDR3 region has the DNA TGTGCCAGCAGTCCCGGGACAGGGGGCGAAGCCAAAAACATTCAGTACTTC. Its protein product is CASSPGTGGEAKNIQYF.

This chain connects TRBV28 to TRBJ2-7; TRBD2 is a possible D gene (6 bases). V was shortened by 4 bases and J by 12 bases, with 16 bases between the two germline ends. Germline loops: CDR1 MDHEN, CDR2 SYDVKM. The CDR3 totals 12 residues. CDR3 sequence: CASSWGGPAWYF. CDR3 coding DNA: TGTGCCAGCAGTTGGGGAGGCCCCGCATGGTACTTC.

CDR3 in DNA: TGTGCCAGCAGCCCATCTGACCGGGGGGGATATGGCTACACCTTC. Its translation: CASSPSDRGGYGYTF. The chain joins TRBV3-1 (or the pseudogene TRBV3-2) to TRBJ1-2; D is perhaps TRBD1 (5 bases). Germline lookup yields CDR1 LGHDT and CDR2 YNNKEL (reference sequence). The CDR3 extends over 15 amino acids. V lost 4 bases and J 5 bases, leaving 17 bases between the germline ends.

The sample holds a few counts of this clone. The chain links TRBV20-1 to TRBJ2-7, with 10 nucleotides matching TRBD1. Germline values: CDR1 DFQATT, CDR2 SNEGSKA (reference sequence). The junction had 2 bases not matched to a gene; V was cut back by 6 bases and J by 6 bases. This CDR3 region has 11 residues. Here the CDR3 reads CSAGTGVEQYF. CDR3 in DNA: TGCAGTGCCGGGACAGGGGTCGAGCAGTACTTC.

The CDR3 DNA sequence: TGTGCCAGCAGCCACCAGGGGGCGAGTGGCTACACCTTC. It yields the protein CASSHQGASGYTF. This sequence joins TRBV3-1 (or the pseudogene TRBV3-2) and TRBJ1-2, with TRBD1 matching over 8 bases. The CDR3 runs 13 residues. Unmatched junction bases numbered 4, after V lost 3 bases and J lost 7 bases. Germline V gene sequence: CDR1 LGHDT, CDR2 YNNKEL (reference sequence).

The V and J genes are TRBV10-3 and TRBJ1-2; 7 bases are shared with TRBD1. The CDR3 is 13 amino acids. The junction had 9 bases not matched to a gene; V was cut back by 6 bases and J by 8 bases. CDR1 is ENHRY, CDR2 SYGVKD, per germline. The CDR3 DNA reads as TGTGCCATCAGGAGGGACAGTTCTTGGGGCTACACCTTC. Amino acids: CAIRRDSSWGYTF.

The CDR3 region is CASKRIRTGEETQYF. CDR3 sequence (DNA): TGTGCCAGCAAGCGAATCAGGACAGGGGAAGAGACCCAGTACTTC. The chain has TRBV2 and TRBJ2-5; 9 bases agree with TRBD1. Germline lookup yields CDR1 SNHLY and CDR2 FYNNEI. V gave up 7 bases and J gave up 3 bases; unmatched junction bases: 9. The CDR3 sequence is 15 residues long.

This chain links TRBV23-1 with TRBJ1-2, with TRBD1 matching 9 bases. TRBV23-1 is known as an ORF, though its function is uncertain. The CDR3 sequence is 14 residues long. The junction had 4 bases not matched to a gene; V was cut back by 0 bases and J by 8 bases. The CDR3 reads CASSQSYRGLGYTF. In DNA, the CDR3 is TGCGCCAGCAGTCAATCTTACAGGGGGCTCGGCTACACCTTC.

The V call is TRBV5-6, the J call TRBJ1-1; D is uncertain. Looked up from germline, CDR1 is SGHDT and CDR2 is YYEEEE. Trimming shortened V by 4 bases and J by 3 bases, and 13 bases separated the two germline ends. CDR3 length: 14 residues. The CDR3 sequence: CASSVLRVYTEAFF. The CDR3 DNA sequence: TGTGCCAGCAGCGTCCTGCGGGTCTACACTGAAGCTTTCTTT. The full variable domain, rest sourced from reference TRBV5-6 and TRBJ1-1, is DAGVTQSPTHLIKTRGQQVTLRCSPKSGHDTVSWYQQALGQGPQFIFQYYEEEERQRGNFPDRFSGHQFPNYSSELNVNALLLGDSALYLCASSVLRVYTEAFFGQGTRLTVV.

This clone was detected a few times. The genes are TRBV12-3 or TRBV12-4 and TRBJ1-1, with a possible D match to TRBD1 (5 bases). This CDR3 is 13 amino acids long. V was shortened by 6 bases and J by 6 bases, with 14 bases between the two germline ends. In nucleotides, the CDR3 is TGTGCCAGCAGCCCGGACCGGACACCTGAAGCTTTCTTT. It is translated as CASSPDRTPEAFF.

The chain has TRBV6-6 and TRBJ2-7; 7 nucleotides match TRBD1. Germline CDR1 MNHNY, CDR2 SVGAGI (reference sequence). The V and J ends lost 5 bases and 5 bases, in that order; junction bases with no gene match: 6. CDR3 length: 13 amino acids. CDR3 in amino acids: CASSPRQGHEQYF. The CDR3 nucleotides read TGTGCCAGCAGTCCCCGACAGGGCCACGAGCAGTACTTC.

In this sample, this clone turned up once. V is TRBV14 and J is TRBJ1-2; 8 bases fit TRBD1. Germline V gene data show CDR1 as SGHDN and CDR2 as FVKESK. J was trimmed by 4 bases and V by 0 bases; bases with no gene match: 7. This CDR3 spans 16 amino acids. The chain's CDR3 is CASSQEDRAGGYGYTF. In DNA, the CDR3 is TGTGCCAGCAGCCAAGAGGACAGGGCCGGGGGCTATGGCTACACCTTC.

J is TRBJ2-3 and V is TRBV19, with unresolved D. CDR1 and CDR2 (germline): LNHDA, SQIVND (reference sequence). Deletions cut 10 bases from V and 4 bases from J, with 18 bases between. This CDR3 is 14 amino acids long. CDR3 nucleotide sequence: TGTGCCACCTCACTCATGACTCCCTCAGATACGCAGTATTTT. Its protein product is CATSLMTPSDTQYF.

This chain connects TRBV28 to TRBJ2-2, with a tentative D call TRBD2 (5 bases). Germline loops: CDR1 MDHEN, CDR2 SYDVKM. Between the trimmed V and J ends, which lost 6 bases and 7 bases, there was a span of 9 bases. This CDR3 contains 12 residues. The CDR3, as DNA: TGTGCCAGCAGCCCGGCGGGCGGGGAGCTGTTTTTT. It specifies CASSPAGGELFF.

Only a few counts were recorded for this clone. The chain couples TRBV28 to TRBJ1-5, with TRBD1 matching 7 bases. The V gene's germline CDR1 is MDHEN and CDR2 SYDVKM. The CDR3 is 16 amino acids. The J segment lost 5 bases and the V segment lost 5 bases, leaving 12 bases of the junction unmatched. Written as DNA, the CDR3 is TGTGCCAGCAGTATCGGTCGCAGGGGGAGTTATCAGCCCCAGCATTTT. Translated: CASSIGRRGSYQPQHF.

CDR3 region: CASRAPPGETPEQYF. In DNA form, the CDR3 reads TGTGCCAGCAGGGCGCCTCCGGGAGAGACCCCCGAGCAGTACTTC. This sequence joins TRBV5-4 and TRBJ2-7; possibly TRBD2 for D (6 bases). Between the trimmed V and J ends, which lost 5 bases and 6 bases, there was a span of 21 bases. The CDR3 contains 15 residues. Per the germline V gene, CDR1 is SGHNT and CDR2 is YYREEE (reference sequence).

V usage is TRBV5-4 and J usage is TRBJ2-2; the D is unclear. Trimming removed 0 bases at V and 5 bases at J, with 14 bases between. The CDR3 runs 16 residues. CDR1 is SGHNT and CDR2 is YYREEE in the germline V gene (reference sequence). This chain's CDR3 is CASSLGTMGGTGELFF. Written as DNA, the CDR3 is TGTGCCAGCAGCTTGGGTACTATGGGTGGTACCGGGGAGCTGTTTTTT.

This clone was recorded once. The CDR3 here is CASSYDRVGEQFF. In DNA, the CDR3 is TGTGCCAGCAGCTACGACAGGGTCGGGGAGCAGTTCTTC. The V gene is TRBV12-3 or TRBV12-4, the J gene TRBJ2-1; 7 bases align to TRBD1. The trim removed 6 bases at V and 10 bases at J, leaving 9 bases unmatched. This CDR3 is 13 amino acids long.

This sequence joins TRBV5-3 and TRBJ2-3; 12 bases fit TRBD2. TRBV5-3 is recorded as an ORF, its role being uncertain. V trimming: 4 bases; J trimming: 3 bases; junction bases outside the gene matches: 3. The CDR3 is 15 residues long. For the CDR3, the DNA is TGTGCCAGAAGCCGGACTAGCGGGATTACAGATACGCAGTATTTT. It codes for CARSRTSGITDTQYF.

V and J are TRBV3-1 (or the pseudogene TRBV3-2) and TRBJ2-3; 13 bases are shared with TRBD2. The germline V gene encodes CDR1 LGHDT and CDR2 YNNKEL (reference sequence). The length of the CDR3 is 16 residues. With 4 bases clipped from V and 3 bases from J, the junction kept 4 bases outside the gene matches. The CDR3 sequence is CASSLLTSGRTDTQYF. The CDR3 DNA follows: TGTGCCAGCAGCCTCCTGACTAGCGGGAGGACAGATACGCAGTATTTT.

This chain uses TRBV28 with TRBJ1-1; TRBD1 matches at 8 bases. The germline V gene encodes CDR1 MDHEN and CDR2 SYDVKM. This CDR3 contains 17 residues. The V and J ends lost 3 bases and 5 bases, in that order; junction bases with no gene match: 14. The CDR3 loop is CASSLPTGAADLTEAFF. CDR3 nucleotides: TGTGCCAGCAGTTTGCCGACAGGGGCTGCTGATTTAACTGAAGCTTTCTTT.

This sequence joins TRBV2 and TRBJ1-6; the D gene is possibly TRBD1 (5 bases). Trimming cost V 4 bases and J 4 bases, with 26 bases left between them. Germline loops: CDR1 SNHLY, CDR2 FYNNEI. The CDR3 is 20 amino acids. The CDR3 nucleotides are TGTGCCAGCAGTGGAACCTCGGGGGGGGACTCCTCCATGTATAATTCACCCCTCCACTTT. Residues: CASSGTSGGDSSMYNSPLHF.

The chain employs TRBV18 and TRBJ2-1; possibly TRBD1 for D (6 bases). This CDR3 comprises 15 residues. The V gene's germline CDR1 is KGHSH and CDR2 LQKENI. V dropped 2 bases and J dropped 8 bases, with 16 bases sitting between them. CDR3 nucleotides: TGTGCCAGCTCACCAGGGGGCGCGAGGTTGGATGAGCAGTTCTTC. It translates to CASSPGGARLDEQFF.

The V gene is TRBV28, the J gene TRBJ2-7; 9 positions match TRBD2. V trimming: 4 bases; J trimming: 3 bases; junction bases outside the gene matches: 7. The CDR3 loop spans 15 amino acids. CDR1 and CDR2 from the germline V gene are MDHEN and SYDVKM. CDR3 residues: CASSSGGGRVYEQYF. The CDR3 DNA is TGTGCCAGCAGTTCGGGTGGCGGGAGGGTCTACGAGCAGTACTTC.

V gene TRBV5-1 combines with J gene TRBJ2-5; 9 nucleotides agree with TRBD2. With V trimmed by 2 bases and J by 2 bases, 4 bases remained unmatched. CDR1 is SGHRS, CDR2 YFSETQ, per germline. The CDR3 extends over 15 amino acids. CDR3 nucleotides: TGCGCCAGCAGCTTCCAAGCGGGGGGACAAGAGACCCAGTACTTC. It is translated as CASSFQAGGQETQYF.

The V and J genes are TRBV30 and TRBJ1-5; D is uncertain. Deletions cut 0 bases from V and 0 bases from J, with 15 bases between. Per germline, CDR1 GTSNPN and CDR2 SVGIG (reference sequence). This CDR3 has 17 residues. CDR3 nucleotide sequence: TGTGCCTGGAGTGTGGGCATCGGTTACACTAGCAATCAGCCCCAGCATTTT. Translated, it gives CAWSVGIGYTSNQPQHF.

The chain is built from TRBV5-1 and TRBJ2-2; maybe TRBD2 (6 bases). Germline-derived CDR1 and CDR2 are SGHRS and YFSETQ. The CDR3 is 17 amino acids. V was pared by 0 bases and J by 6 bases, with 18 bases between. The CDR3 is CASSLDGLLAGSGELFF. In DNA form, the CDR3 reads TGCGCCAGCAGCTTGGACGGCTTATTGGCGGGGTCCGGGGAGCTGTTTTTT.